This TCR beta chain was retrieved from a study of blood T cell repertoires in COVID-19. Study details: COVID-19 samples, acute and convalescent, were from the United States, Italy and Spain.

Seattle's cohort entered during active infection and was followed longitudinally. Profiled with immunoSEQ multiplex PCR; TCRdb holds only in-frame clones, not every one. This repertoire shows 150,000 to 250,000 clones, about four fifths found once; its top ten account for around 6%. The source is a woman aged 40 to 50 with COVID-19, enrolled during active disease. Sequenced material: peripheral blood.

This chain's CDR3 is CASRVGTGFGYTF. In DNA form, the CDR3 reads TGTGCCAGCCGGGTCGGGACAGGGTTTGGCTACACCTTC. V is TRBV6-5 and J is TRBJ1-2; 9 bases fit TRBD1. Trimming took 8 bases from V and 7 from J; bases not matched to a gene: 8. The germline V gene has CDR1 MNHEY and CDR2 SVGAGI. The CDR3 spans 13 residues.